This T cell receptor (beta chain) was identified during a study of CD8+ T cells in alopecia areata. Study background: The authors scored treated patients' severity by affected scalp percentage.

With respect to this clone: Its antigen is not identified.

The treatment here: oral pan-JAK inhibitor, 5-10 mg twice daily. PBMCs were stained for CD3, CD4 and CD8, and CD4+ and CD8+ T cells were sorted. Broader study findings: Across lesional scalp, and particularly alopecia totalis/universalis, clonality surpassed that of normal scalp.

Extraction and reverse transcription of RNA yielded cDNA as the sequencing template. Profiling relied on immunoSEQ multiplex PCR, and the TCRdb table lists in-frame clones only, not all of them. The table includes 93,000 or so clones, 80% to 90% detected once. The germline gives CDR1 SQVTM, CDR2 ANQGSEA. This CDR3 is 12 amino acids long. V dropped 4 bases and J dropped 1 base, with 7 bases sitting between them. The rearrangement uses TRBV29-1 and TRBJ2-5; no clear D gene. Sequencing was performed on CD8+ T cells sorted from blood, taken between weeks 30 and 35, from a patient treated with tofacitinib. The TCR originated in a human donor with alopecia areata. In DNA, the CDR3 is TGCAGCGTTGTGGTCACCCAAGAGACCCAGTACTTC. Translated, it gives CSVVVTQETQYF.